This TCR beta chain was identified during a study of blood T cell repertoires in COVID-19. Across the whole study: Acute and convalescent COVID-19 specimens originated in the United States, Italy and Spain. Sample material is recorded as cDNA or gDNA derived from T cells, B-cell-depleted T cells, or PBMCs.

CDR1 is MNHNS and CDR2 is SASEGT in the germline V gene. CDR3 length: 15 residues. The V and J ends lost 2 bases and 8 bases respectively, with 18 bases between them. Per the authors' pipeline: Reference gene primer amplification in the assay estimated nucleated cell counts. Profiling relied on immunoSEQ multiplex PCR, and the TCRdb table lists in-frame clones only, not all of them. The D gene and trimming were derived from the DNA, and the V and J assignments and clone size from that table. The sample lists approximately 190,000 clones; around nine tenths were seen once. The sequenced sample was peripheral blood. The clonotype originates from a man aged 55 to 70 with active or convalescent COVID-19. The rearrangement links TRBV6-1 to TRBJ1-2; no definite D call. This CDR3 is CASSESDRTSLGYTF. The CDR3 DNA is TGTGCCAGCAGTGAATCGGATCGCACGTCACTAGGCTACACCTTC.